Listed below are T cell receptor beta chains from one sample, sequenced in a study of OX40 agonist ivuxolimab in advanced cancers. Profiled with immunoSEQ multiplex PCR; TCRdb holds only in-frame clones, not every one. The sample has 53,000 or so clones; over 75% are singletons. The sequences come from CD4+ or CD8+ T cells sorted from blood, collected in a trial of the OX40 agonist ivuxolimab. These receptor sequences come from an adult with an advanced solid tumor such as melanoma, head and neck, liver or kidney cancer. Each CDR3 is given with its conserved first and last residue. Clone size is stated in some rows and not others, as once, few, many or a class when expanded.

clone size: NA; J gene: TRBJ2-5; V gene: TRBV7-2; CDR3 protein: CASSSGRLGEETQYF
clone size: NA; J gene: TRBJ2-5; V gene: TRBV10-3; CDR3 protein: CATSQGMVETQYF
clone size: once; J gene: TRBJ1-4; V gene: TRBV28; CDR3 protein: CASRGQVATNEKLFF
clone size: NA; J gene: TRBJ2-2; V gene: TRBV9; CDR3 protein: CASSPHRAIRELFF
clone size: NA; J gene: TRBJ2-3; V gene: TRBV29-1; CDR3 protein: CSVDRGMADTQYF
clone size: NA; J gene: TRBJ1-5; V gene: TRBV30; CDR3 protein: CAWNPGGWNQPQHF
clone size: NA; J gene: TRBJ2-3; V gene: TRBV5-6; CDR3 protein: CASSQLAGSWEDTQYF
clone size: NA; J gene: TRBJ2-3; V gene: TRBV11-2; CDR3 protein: CASSLGTSGQRGDTQYF
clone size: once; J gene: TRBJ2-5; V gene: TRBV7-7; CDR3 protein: CASSHRLAGVGQETQYF
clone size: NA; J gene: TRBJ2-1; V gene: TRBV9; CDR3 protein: CASSAHRLSNEQFF
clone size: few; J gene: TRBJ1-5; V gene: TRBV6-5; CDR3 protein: CASRLGAYQPQHF
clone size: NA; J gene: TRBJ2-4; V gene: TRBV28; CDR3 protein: CASSRTGTSGTVQYF
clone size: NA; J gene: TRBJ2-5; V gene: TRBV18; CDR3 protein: CASSPPGEETQYF
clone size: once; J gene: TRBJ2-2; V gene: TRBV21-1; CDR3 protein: CASSYRDSNTGELFF
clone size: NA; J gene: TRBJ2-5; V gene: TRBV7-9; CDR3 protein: CASSLVAAQETQYF
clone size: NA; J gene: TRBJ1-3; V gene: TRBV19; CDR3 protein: CASSISGTPGNTIYF
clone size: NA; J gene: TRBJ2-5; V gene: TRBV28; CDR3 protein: CASSTDGTGQKTQYF
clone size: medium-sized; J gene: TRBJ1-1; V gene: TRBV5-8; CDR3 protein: CASSSQQAARTEAFF
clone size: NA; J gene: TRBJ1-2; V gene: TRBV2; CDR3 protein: CASRRSQGAKGYTF
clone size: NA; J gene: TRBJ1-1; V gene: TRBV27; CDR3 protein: CASSFYAQVGQGVNTEAFF
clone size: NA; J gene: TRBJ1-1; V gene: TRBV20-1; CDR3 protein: CSASKRDEAFF
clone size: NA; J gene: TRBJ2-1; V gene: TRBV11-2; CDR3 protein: CASSLVKRTSGRGYNEQFF
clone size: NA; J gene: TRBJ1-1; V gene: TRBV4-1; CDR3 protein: CASSPEVVGTSRGRGMNTEAFF
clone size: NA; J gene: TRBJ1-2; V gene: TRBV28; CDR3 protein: CASRDNVPLGGYTF
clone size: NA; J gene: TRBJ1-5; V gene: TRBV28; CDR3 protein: CASSLDRAISNQPQHF
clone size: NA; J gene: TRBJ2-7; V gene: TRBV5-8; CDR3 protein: CASSLVGTSEYEQYF
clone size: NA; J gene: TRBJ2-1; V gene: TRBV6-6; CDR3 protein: CASRERGLHEQFF
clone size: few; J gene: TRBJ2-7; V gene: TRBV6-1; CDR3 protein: CASTLFTGGTYEQYF